This record concerns one T cell receptor (beta chain) sequence. The data were obtained in a study of TIL therapy for anti-PD-1-resistant metastatic lung cancer. Overall study context: Patients then received nivolumab; progressors got lymphodepletion, TIL and IL-2. Half of patients were current or former smokers.

The time point here: pre-treatment sample, taken before nivolumab and TIL therapy. The germline V and J ends were trimmed by 4 bases and 0 bases, with 10 bases remaining between them. This CDR3 is built from 13 residues. CDR1 is SQVTM, CDR2 ANQGSEA, per germline. Sequencing used immunoSEQ v3. Using immunoSEQ multiplex PCR, the repertoire was profiled, and TCRdb retains in-frame clones only, with some absent. The data contain tens of thousands of clones, roughly two thirds of them seen just once; the ten biggest clones take up around 6.1%. This chain joins TRBV29-1 and TRBJ2-7; D possibly matches TRBD1 or TRBD2 (5 bases each). The sequence was obtained from a person aged 25-79 years with non-small cell lung cancer. The sample in question was blood, obtained at baseline. DNA for the CDR3: TGCAGCGTTGGGGGGATCGGCTCCTACGAGCAGTACTTC. Protein product: CSVGGIGSYEQYF.